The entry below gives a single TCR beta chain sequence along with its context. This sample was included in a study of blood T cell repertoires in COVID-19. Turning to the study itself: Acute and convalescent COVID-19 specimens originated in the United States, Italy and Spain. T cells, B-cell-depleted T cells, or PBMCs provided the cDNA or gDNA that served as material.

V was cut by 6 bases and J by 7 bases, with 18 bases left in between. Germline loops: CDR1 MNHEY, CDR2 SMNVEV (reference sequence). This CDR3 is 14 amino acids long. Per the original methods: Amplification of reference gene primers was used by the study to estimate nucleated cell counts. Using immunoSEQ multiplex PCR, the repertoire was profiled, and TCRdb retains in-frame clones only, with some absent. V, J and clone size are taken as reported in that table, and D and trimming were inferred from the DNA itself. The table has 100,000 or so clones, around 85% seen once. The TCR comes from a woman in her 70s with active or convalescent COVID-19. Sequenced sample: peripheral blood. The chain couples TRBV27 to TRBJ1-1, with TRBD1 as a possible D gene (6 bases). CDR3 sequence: CASRPTGIMVEAFF. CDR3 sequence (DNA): TGTGCCAGCAGACCCACAGGGATTATGGTTGAAGCTTTCTTT.